This entry features one T cell receptor beta chain sequence. Which antigen it targets is not known. Per-base quality was not reported, and no clone a single base away is much larger than it. The data are from a study of T cell responses to AZD1222 COVID-19 vaccine (dated by TCRdb to the early 2020s). General notes on the study: AZD1222 recipients given second doses at about 4 weeks or at about 12 weeks were pooled, since spike-specific TCR depth and breadth were not found to differ between the two schedules. Trial participants were enrolled into age subgroups of 18-55, 56-69 and 70-plus years, which contained roughly 140, 27 and 60 TCR-sequenced participants, respectively. TCR sequencing covered roughly 230 trial participants: some 210 given two doses of AZD1222 and 26 given two doses of MenACWY control vaccine.

The time point tag for this specimen amounts to: baseline before first vaccination. Samples from vaccinated people were obtained from the UK trials COV001 and COV002, which included a single-blind randomized controlled phase 2/3 trial of AZD1222 (ChAdOx1 nCoV-19) in healthy adults. For TCRbeta chain sequencing, PBMC samples were collected from trial participants at day 0 and at day 28 after the second dose. The CDR3 regions of human TCRbeta chains were analyzed by immunosequencing. Processing in the source paper ran as follows. Repertoire TCRs were checked for matches against a reference library of SARS-CoV-2-specific TCRs that had been generated using the MIRA antigen-specificity platform. Breadth was defined as the fraction of unique TCRs that were SARS-CoV-2-associated, and depth was defined as the fraction of total T cells that were SARS-CoV-2-associated. Using the MIRA data, every spike-specific TCR was mapped to the spike region that the TCR reacted to and assigned to either a CD4 or a CD8 class. Log10-transformed breadth and depth values were compared by one-way ANOVA with Sidak's multiple comparisons tests. TCRdb carries this immuneACCESS record with in-frame sequences only. Its versions omit some clonotypes, under half of them owing to an unresolved V gene in the studies checked, with the rest unexplained. That table is the source of V, J and clone size, and D and trimming were worked out from the DNA. In all, the sample holds roughly 110,000 clones, and about 90% of those were seen once. Together, the top ten hold less than 25% of the sample.

Study-wide conclusions, independent of this receptor: In the small 56-69-year group, the increase in depth fell short of significance, most likely because of low power. Participants were mostly white British, with more females than males. The authors suggested clonal diversity may have been underestimated. Nearly half of unique spike-specific TCRs reportedly recognized epitopes outside regions mutated in the B.1.351 and B.1.1.7 variants. The whole spike protein was spanned by vaccine-associated CD4 TCRs, and dominant responses were seen in regions 160-218 and 743-854. After two AZD1222 doses, spike-specific TCR breadth and depth were significantly higher than at day 0 and than in MenACWY recipients. Because no samples from the day 14 peak response were available, repertoires could be characterized only after the peak T cell response. Only a handful of AZD1222 recipients were SARS-CoV-2 seropositive at baseline, limiting conclusions about previously exposed vaccinees.

The CDR3 numbers 15 residues from cysteine through phenylalanine. Only the CDR3 part of the read is kept: 45 bases, read in frame from the first base. Relative to germline, V is 1 base shorter and J is 2 bases shorter, with 12 bases between their ends. The germline V gene (reference sequence) gives CDR1 as SEHNR and CDR2 as FQNEAQ. The V and J genes are TRBV7-9 and TRBJ2-7; a tentative D call is TRBD1 (5 bases match). The clonotype was recovered from an adult in good health. The sample here was peripheral blood, taken on day 0 of AZD1222 vaccination. The DNA reads as follows: TGTGCCAGCAGCTTAGGGCAGGGCACTACCTACGAGCAGTACTTC. Its product reads: CASSLGQGTTYEQYF.